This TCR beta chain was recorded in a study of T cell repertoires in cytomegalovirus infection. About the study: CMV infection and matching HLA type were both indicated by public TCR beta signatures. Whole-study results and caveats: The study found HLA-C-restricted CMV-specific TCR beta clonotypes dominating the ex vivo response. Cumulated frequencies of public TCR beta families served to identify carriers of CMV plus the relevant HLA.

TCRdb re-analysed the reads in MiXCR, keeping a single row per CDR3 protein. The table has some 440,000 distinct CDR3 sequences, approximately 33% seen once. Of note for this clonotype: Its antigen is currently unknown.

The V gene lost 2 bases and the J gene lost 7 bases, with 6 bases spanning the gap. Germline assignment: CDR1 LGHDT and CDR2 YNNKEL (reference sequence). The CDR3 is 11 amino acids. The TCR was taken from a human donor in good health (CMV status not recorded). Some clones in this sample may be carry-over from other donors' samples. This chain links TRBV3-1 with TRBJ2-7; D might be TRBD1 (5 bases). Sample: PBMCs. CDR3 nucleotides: TGTGCCAGCAGCCAACAGGGTGAGCAGTACTTC. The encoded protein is CASSQQGEQYF.